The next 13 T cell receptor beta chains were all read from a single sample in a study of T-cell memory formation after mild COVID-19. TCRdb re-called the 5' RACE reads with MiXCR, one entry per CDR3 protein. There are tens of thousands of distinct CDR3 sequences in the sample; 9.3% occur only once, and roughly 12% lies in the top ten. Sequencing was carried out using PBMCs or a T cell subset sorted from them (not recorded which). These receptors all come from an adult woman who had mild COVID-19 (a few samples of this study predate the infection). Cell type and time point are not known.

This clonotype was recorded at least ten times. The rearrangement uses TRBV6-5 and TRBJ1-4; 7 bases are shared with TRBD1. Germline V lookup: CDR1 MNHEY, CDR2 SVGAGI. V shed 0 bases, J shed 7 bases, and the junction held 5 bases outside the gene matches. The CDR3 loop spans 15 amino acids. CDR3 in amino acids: CASSYSRGLGEKLFF. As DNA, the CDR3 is TGTGCCAGCAGTTACTCAAGGGGGCTGGGTGAAAAACTGTTTTTT.

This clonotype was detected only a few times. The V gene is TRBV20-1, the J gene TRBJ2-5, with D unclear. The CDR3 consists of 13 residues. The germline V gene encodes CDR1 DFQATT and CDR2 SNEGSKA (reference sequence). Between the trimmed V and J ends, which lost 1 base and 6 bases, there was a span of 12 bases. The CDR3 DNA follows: TGCAGTGCTAGAGGAACTCCAAGTCAGACCCAGTACTTC. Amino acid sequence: CSARGTPSQTQYF.

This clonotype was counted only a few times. Here the CDR3 reads CASSFGQRGPYEQYF. For the CDR3, the DNA is TGTGCCAGCAGTTTCGGACAAAGAGGCCCCTACGAGCAGTACTTC. The rearrangement links TRBV12-3 or TRBV12-4 to TRBJ2-7; a weak D match, TRBD1 (5 bases). V was trimmed by 3 bases and J by 2 bases, leaving 14 bases between them. The CDR3 length is 15 residues.

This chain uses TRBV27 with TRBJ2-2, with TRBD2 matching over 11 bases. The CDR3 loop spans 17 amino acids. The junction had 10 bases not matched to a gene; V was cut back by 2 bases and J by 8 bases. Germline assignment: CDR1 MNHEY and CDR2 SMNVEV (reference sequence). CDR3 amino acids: CASSLTSGSLNVGELFF. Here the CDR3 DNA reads TGTGCCAGCAGTTTAACTAGCGGGAGCCTAAATGTTGGGGAGCTGTTTTTT.

The CDR3 spells CASSSEARDTEAFF. DNA for the CDR3: TGCGCCAGCAGCTCCGAGGCCCGGGACACTGAAGCTTTCTTT. The chain is built from TRBV5-1 and TRBJ1-1; D is unclear. V was trimmed by 3 bases and J by 3 bases, leaving 12 bases between them. The germline V gene encodes CDR1 SGHRS and CDR2 YFSETQ. The CDR3 totals 14 residues. The variable domain in full, with the rest retrieved from reference TRBV5-1 and TRBJ1-1, is KAGVTQTPRYLIKTRGQQVTLSCSPISGHRSVSWYQQTPGQGLQFLFEYFSETQRNKGNFPGRFSGRQFSNSRSEMNVSTLELGDSALYLCASSSEARDTEAFFGQGTRLTVV.

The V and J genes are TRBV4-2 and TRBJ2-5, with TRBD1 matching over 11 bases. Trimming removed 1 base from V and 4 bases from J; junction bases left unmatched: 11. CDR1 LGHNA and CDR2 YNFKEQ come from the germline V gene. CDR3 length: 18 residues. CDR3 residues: CASSQAPPGQGARETQYF. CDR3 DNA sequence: TGTGCCAGCAGCCAAGCTCCCCCCGGACAGGGGGCGCGAGAGACCCAGTACTTC.

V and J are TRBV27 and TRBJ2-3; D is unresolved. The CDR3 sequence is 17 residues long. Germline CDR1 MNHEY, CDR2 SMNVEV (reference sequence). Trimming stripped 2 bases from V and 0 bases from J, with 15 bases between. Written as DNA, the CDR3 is TGTGCCAGCAGTTTAAGACGGCGAGACCGTAGCACAGATACGCAGTATTTT. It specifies CASSLRRRDRSTDTQYF.

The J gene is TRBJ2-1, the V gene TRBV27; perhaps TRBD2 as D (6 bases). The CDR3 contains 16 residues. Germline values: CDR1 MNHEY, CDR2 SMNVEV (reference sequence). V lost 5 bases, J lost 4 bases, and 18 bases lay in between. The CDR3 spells CASSLPGAGPYNEQFF. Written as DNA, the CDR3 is TGTGCCAGCAGTCTCCCTGGGGCGGGGCCGTACAATGAGCAGTTCTTC.

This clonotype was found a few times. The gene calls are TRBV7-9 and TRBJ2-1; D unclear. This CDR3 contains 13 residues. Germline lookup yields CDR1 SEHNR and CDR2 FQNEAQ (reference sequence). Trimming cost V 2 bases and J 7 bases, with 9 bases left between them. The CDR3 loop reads CASSLSSGNEQFF. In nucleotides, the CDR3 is TGTGCCAGCAGCTTATCTTCAGGAAATGAGCAGTTCTTC. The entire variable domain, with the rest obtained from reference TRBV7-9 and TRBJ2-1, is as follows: DTGVSQNPRHKITKRGQNVTFRCDPISEHNRLYWYRQTLGQGPEFLTYFQNEAQLEKSRLLSDRFSAERPKGSFSTLEIQRTEQGDSAMYLCASSLSSGNEQFFGPGTRLTVL.

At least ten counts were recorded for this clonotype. The CDR3: CASSSPGHYGYTF. The CDR3 DNA reads as TGTGCCAGCAGCTCCCCGGGGCACTATGGCTACACCTTC. The chain joins TRBV7-9 to TRBJ1-2; TRBD1 might be the D (5 bases). The V and J ends lost 4 bases and 3 bases respectively, with 9 bases between them. This CDR3 comprises 13 residues. Germline CDR1 is SEHNR and CDR2 is FQNEAQ (reference sequence).

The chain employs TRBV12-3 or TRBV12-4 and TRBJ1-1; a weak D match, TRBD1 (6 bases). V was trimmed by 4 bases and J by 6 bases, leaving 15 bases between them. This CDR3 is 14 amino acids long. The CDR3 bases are TGTGCCAGCAGTTCCCAGAGGGGGTTCGCTGAAGCTTTCTTT. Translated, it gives CASSSQRGFAEAFF.

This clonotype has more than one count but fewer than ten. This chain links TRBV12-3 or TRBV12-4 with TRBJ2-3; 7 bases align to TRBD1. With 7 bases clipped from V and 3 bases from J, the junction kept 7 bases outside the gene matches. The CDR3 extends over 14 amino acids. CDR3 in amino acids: CASTATGETDTQYF. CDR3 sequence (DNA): TGTGCCAGCACCGCTACAGGGGAAACAGATACGCAGTATTTT.

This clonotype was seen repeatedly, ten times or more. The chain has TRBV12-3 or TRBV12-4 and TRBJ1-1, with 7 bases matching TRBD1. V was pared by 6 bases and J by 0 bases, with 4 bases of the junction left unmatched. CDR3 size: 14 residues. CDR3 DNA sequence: TGTGCCAGCAGGTATGGGACAGTGAACACTGAAGCTTTCTTT. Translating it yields CASRYGTVNTEAFF.